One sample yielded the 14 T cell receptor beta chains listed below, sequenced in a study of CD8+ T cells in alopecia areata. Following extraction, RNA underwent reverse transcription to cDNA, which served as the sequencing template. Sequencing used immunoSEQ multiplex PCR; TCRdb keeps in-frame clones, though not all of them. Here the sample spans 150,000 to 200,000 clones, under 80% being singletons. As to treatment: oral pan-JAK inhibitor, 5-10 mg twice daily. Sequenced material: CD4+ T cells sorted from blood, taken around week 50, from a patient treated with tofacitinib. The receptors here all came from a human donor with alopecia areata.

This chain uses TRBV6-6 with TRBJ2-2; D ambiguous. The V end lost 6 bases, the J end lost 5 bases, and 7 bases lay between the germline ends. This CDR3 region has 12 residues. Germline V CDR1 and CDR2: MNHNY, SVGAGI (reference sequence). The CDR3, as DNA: TGTGCCAGCAGATTAGGGACCGGGGAGCTGTTTTTT. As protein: CASRLGTGELFF.

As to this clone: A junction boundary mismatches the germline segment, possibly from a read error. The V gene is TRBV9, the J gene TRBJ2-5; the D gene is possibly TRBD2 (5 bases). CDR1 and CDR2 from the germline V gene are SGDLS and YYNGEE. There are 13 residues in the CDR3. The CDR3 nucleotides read TGTGCCAGCAGCGCCCGGGTTGGAGGTACGATTAACTTC. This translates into CASSARVGGTINF.

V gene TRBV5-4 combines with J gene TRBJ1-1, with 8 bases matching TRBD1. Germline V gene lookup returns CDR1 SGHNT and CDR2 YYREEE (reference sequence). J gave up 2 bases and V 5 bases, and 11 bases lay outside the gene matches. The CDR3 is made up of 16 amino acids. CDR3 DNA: TGTGCCAGCAGTGGACAGGGTCCCGGTGAAAACACTGAAGCTTTCTTT. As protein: CASSGQGPGENTEAFF.

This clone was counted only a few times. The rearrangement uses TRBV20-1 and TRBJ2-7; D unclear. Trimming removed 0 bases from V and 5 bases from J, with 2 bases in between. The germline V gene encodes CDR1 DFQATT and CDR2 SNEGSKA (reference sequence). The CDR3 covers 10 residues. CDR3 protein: CSARENEQYF. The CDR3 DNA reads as TGCAGTGCTAGAGAGAACGAGCAGTACTTC.

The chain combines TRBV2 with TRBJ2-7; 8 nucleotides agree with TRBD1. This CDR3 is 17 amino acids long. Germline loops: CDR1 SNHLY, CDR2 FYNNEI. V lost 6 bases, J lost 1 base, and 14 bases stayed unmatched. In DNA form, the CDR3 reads TGTGCCAGCAGAAAAGGGACAGGAGGACCCTATTCCTACGAGCAGTACTTC. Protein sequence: CASRKGTGGPYSYEQYF.

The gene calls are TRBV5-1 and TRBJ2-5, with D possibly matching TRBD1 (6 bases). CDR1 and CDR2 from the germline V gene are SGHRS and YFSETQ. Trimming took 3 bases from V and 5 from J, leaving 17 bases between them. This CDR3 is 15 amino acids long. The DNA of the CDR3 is TGCGCCAGCAGCTCGGCGGCAGGGGCGCGGGAGACCCAGTACTTC. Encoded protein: CASSSAAGARETQYF.

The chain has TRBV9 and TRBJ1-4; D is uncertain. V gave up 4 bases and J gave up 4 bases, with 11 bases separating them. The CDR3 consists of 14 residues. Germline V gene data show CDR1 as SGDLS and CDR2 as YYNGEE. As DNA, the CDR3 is TGTGCCAGCAGCCCGGATAGTTATAATGAAAAACTGTTTTTT. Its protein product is CASSPDSYNEKLFF.

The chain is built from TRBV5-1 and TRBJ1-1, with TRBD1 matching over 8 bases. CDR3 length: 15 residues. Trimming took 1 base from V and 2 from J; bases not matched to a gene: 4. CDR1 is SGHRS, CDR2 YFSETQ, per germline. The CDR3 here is CASSLQGAQNTEAFF. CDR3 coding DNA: TGCGCCAGCAGCTTGCAGGGGGCGCAAAACACTGAAGCTTTCTTT.

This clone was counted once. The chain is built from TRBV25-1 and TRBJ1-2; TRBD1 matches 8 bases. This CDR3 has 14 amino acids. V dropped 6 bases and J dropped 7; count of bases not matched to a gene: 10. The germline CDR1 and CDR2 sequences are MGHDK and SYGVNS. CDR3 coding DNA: TGTGCCAGCAGACCCCAGGGGGCTCTGGGTGGCTACACCTTC. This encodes CASRPQGALGGYTF.

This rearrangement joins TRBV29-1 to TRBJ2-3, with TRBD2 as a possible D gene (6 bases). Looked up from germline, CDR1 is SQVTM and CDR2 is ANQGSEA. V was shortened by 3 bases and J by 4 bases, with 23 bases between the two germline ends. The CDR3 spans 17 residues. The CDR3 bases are TGCAGCGTTGACTACTACCCCGCGGGTTGGGAGGCAGATACGCAGTATTTT. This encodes CSVDYYPAGWEADTQYF.

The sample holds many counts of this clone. CDR3 sequence (DNA): TGTGCCAGCAGCTATGGGTGGAACACTGAAGCTTTCTTT. Translation: CASSYGWNTEAFF. The genes are TRBV7-9 and TRBJ1-1; D unclear. The CDR3 totals 13 residues. Trimming removed 4 bases at V and 1 base at J, with 7 bases between. Germline V gives CDR1 SEHNR, CDR2 FQNEAQ (reference sequence).

The CDR3 sequence is CASSSGTAAYEQYF. Written as DNA, the CDR3 is TGCGCCAGCAGCTCCGGGACGGCAGCCTACGAGCAGTACTTC. The chain combines TRBV5-1 with TRBJ2-7; D tentatively fits TRBD1 or TRBD2 (5 bases each). CDR3 length equals 14 residues. The V end lost 3 bases, the J end lost 2 bases, and 12 bases lay between the germline ends. The V gene's germline CDR1 is SGHRS and CDR2 YFSETQ.

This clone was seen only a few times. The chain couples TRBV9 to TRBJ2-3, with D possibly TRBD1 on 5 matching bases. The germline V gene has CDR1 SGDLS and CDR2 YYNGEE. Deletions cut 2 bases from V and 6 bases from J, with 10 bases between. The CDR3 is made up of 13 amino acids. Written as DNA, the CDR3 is TGTGCCAGCAGCGTCCGACAGACGGATACGCAGTATTTT. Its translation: CASSVRQTDTQYF.

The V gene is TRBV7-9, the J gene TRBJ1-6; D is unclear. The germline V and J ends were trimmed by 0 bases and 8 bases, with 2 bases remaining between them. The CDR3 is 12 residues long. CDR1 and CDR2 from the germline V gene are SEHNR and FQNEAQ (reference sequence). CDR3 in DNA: TGTGCCAGCAGCTTAGCCGATTCACCCCTCCACTTT. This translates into CASSLADSPLHF.